This T cell receptor beta chain was captured in a study of shared clonotypes between healthy human individuals. Study observations and caveats: Tissue TCR repertoires likely differ from these blood-only repertoires.

Sequenced by immunoSEQ multiplex PCR; TCRdb stores in-frame clones only, minus some. Of under 1 million clones listed, around 92% are singletons. CDR3 size: 16 residues. CDR1 MNHEY and CDR2 SMNVEV come from the germline V gene (reference sequence). Trimming took 5 bases from V and 3 from J, leaving 14 bases between them. Comments on this clone: Its antigen is still unknown.

The naive CD8 population came from CD45RO-negative cells selected for CCR7, without terminally differentiated effector memory CD45RA+ cells. The chain is built from TRBV27 and TRBJ2-6; unclear D gene. The sequence was collected from a man aged 30 to 39 in good health. Material for sequencing was naive CD8+ T cells sorted from blood. The CDR3 DNA reads as TGTGCCAGCAGTCAAACGGCTGGGTATGGGGCCAACGTCCTGACTTTC. Residues: CASSQTAGYGANVLTF. Full variable domain (rest looked up from reference TRBV27 and TRBJ2-6): EAQVTQNPRYLITVTGKKLTVTCSQNMNHEYMSWYRQDPGLGLRQIYYSMNVEVTDKGDVPEGYKVSRKEKRNFPLILESPSPNQTSLYFCASSQTAGYGANVLTFGAGSRLTVL.